These 18 T cell receptor beta chains share one sample of origin, sequenced in a study of T and B cells in COVID-19 patients. BIOMED2 TRB-A/B primer pools were used in multiplex TRB PCR. TCRdb independently ran MiXCR on the multiplex PCR reads; one entry per CDR3 protein. The table records fewer than 15,000 distinct CDR3 sequences, less than 35% of them present only once. TRB was amplified from about 260-540 ng of blood genomic DNA. Sequences were obtained from blood. Receptors originate from a human donor who had recovered from COVID-19.

This clonotype counts as medium-sized (0.01 to 0.1%). The chain links TRBV29-1 to TRBJ2-1; 10 bases line up with TRBD1. The V gene end was trimmed by 7 bases and the J gene end by 9 bases; junction bases not matched to a gene: 9. Germline-derived CDR1 and CDR2 are SQVTM and ANQGSEA. This CDR3 is built from 13 residues. The CDR3 DNA follows: TGCAGCGCCGACAGGGGGCGGATAGGTGAGCAGTTCTTC. It is translated as CSADRGRIGEQFF.

This clonotype was seen ten or more times. The chain is built from TRBV12-3 or TRBV12-4 and TRBJ2-2, with D possibly being TRBD2 (6 bases). V dropped 8 bases and J dropped 1 base, with 17 bases sitting between them. The CDR3 is 16 amino acids. The CDR3 protein is CASLPRLDENTGELFF. CDR3 DNA sequence: TGTGCCAGCCTCCCCCGACTAGACGAGAACACCGGGGAGCTGTTTTTT.

The gene calls are TRBV27 and TRBJ1-1; 7 nucleotides align to TRBD1. The CDR3 covers 14 residues. Trimming removed 2 bases from V and 5 bases from J; junction bases left unmatched: 5. Per the germline V gene, CDR1 is MNHEY and CDR2 is SMNVEV (reference sequence). The CDR3 coding sequence is TGTGCCAGCAGTTTAGCAGGGGGGGGAACTGAAGCTTTCTTT. Translated, it gives CASSLAGGGTEAFF.

This clonotype was observed a few times. The chain employs TRBV6-5 and TRBJ1-1, with a weak D call TRBD1 (5 bases). Deletions cut 7 bases from V and 1 base from J, with 13 bases between. Germline CDR1 MNHEY, CDR2 SVGAGI. CDR3 size: 14 residues. The CDR3 DNA reads TGTGCCAGCACATATACAGGAAAGAACACTGAAGCTTTCTTT. Its protein is CASTYTGKNTEAFF.

Relative to its sample, this clonotype is medium-sized. This rearrangement joins TRBV19 to TRBJ1-2; perhaps TRBD1 as D (5 bases). CDR3 length: 14 residues. CDR1 LNHDA and CDR2 SQIVND come from the germline V gene (reference sequence). V was trimmed by 9 bases and J by 13 bases, leaving 27 bases between them. The DNA of the CDR3 is TGTGCCAGCAGTCCACACGACTTCCGACAGAGCGCCACCTTC. Translation gives CASSPHDFRQSATF.

V usage is TRBV6-5 and J usage is TRBJ2-2, with 7 bases identical to TRBD2. Germline V gives CDR1 MNHEY, CDR2 SVGAGI. The trim removed 3 bases at V and 7 bases at J, leaving 5 bases unmatched. The CDR3 totals 14 residues. The CDR3 DNA reads TGTGCCAGCAGTTATGGCGGGAGTGGCGGGGAGCTGTTTTTT. It translates to CASSYGGSGGELFF.

This clonotype came up a few times. This chain joins TRBV5-1 and TRBJ2-7; TRBD2 is a possible D gene (6 bases). Trimming removed 3 bases at V and 0 bases at J, with 13 bases between. This CDR3 is built from 15 residues. Looked up from germline, CDR1 is SGHRS and CDR2 is YFSETQ. CDR3 sequence reads: CASSWLDGSSYEQYF. In nucleotides, the CDR3 is TGCGCCAGCAGCTGGTTGGACGGGAGCTCCTACGAGCAGTACTTC.

The sample holds a few counts of this clonotype. This chain's CDR3 is CASSVGDGYGYTF. CDR3 in DNA: TGTGCCAGCAGTGTAGGGGACGGCTATGGCTACACCTTC. The chain combines TRBV12-3 or TRBV12-4 with TRBJ1-2, with D perhaps TRBD1 (5 bases). Trimming removed 5 bases at V and 4 bases at J, with 11 bases between. This CDR3 has 13 residues.

Relative to its sample, this clonotype is medium-sized (0.01 to 0.1%). This rearrangement joins TRBV6-5 to TRBJ2-3; no clear D gene. The germline V and J ends were trimmed by 10 bases and 2 bases, with 13 bases remaining between them. Germline CDR1 and CDR2: MNHEY and SVGAGI. This CDR3 has 13 amino acids. DNA for the CDR3: TGTGCCACCAGCCGTAAGGCCACAGATACGCAGTATTTT. It specifies CATSRKATDTQYF.

Only a few counts were recorded for this clonotype. The V gene is TRBV6-2 or TRBV6-3, the J gene TRBJ2-7, with D unresolved. The germline V and J ends were trimmed by 2 bases and 2 bases, with 13 bases remaining between them. The CDR3 is 15 amino acids. The germline gives CDR1 MNHEY, CDR2 SVGEGT. CDR3 protein: CASSYDGIGAYEQYF. CDR3 nucleotide sequence: TGTGCCAGCAGTTACGATGGGATTGGCGCCTACGAGCAGTACTTC.

This clonotype was detected only a few times. This chain connects TRBV6-5 to TRBJ2-3; D is perhaps TRBD2 (6 bases). CDR1 and CDR2 (germline): MNHEY, SVGAGI. This CDR3 has 17 amino acids. V lost 6 bases and J 2 bases, leaving 21 bases between the germline ends. CDR3 sequence: CASRKVLRGSFTDTQYF. Here the CDR3 DNA reads TGTGCCAGCAGGAAGGTTCTTCGGGGGTCATTCACAGATACGCAGTATTTT.

The chain has TRBV6-5 and TRBJ1-1; 9 nucleotides align to TRBD1. The V gene end was trimmed by 6 bases and the J gene end by 4 bases; junction bases not matched to a gene: 9. From germline, CDR1 is MNHEY and CDR2 SVGAGI. The CDR3 is 15 amino acids. The CDR3 region has the DNA TGTGCCAGCAGCCCTGGGACAGGGACTGGCACTGAAGCTTTCTTT. Its translation is CASSPGTGTGTEAFF.

This clonotype appeared a few times. This chain links TRBV6-5 with TRBJ2-3; D remains ambiguous. This CDR3 has 13 residues. CDR1 is MNHEY and CDR2 is SVGAGI in the germline V gene. V was trimmed by 5 bases and J by 4 bases, leaving 10 bases between them. CDR3 loop: CASSVEYADTQYF. CDR3 sequence (DNA): TGTGCCAGCAGTGTAGAGTACGCAGATACGCAGTATTTT.

J is TRBJ2-3 and V is TRBV7-2; D gene unclear. The germline V gene encodes CDR1 SGHTA and CDR2 FQGNSA. The CDR3 sequence is 12 residues long. V lost 5 bases to trimming and J lost 2 bases, with 5 bases between them. The CDR3 here is CASSPTTDTQYF. DNA for the CDR3: TGTGCCAGCAGCCCGACCACAGATACGCAGTATTTT.

On this clonotype itself: It may be a read error: a sequence one base away is much more abundant. The V call is TRBV30, the J call TRBJ2-1; 9 bases map to TRBD2. CDR1 GTSNPN and CDR2 SVGIG come from the germline V gene (reference sequence). Trimming cost V 0 bases and J 13 bases; bases outside gene matches: 1. The CDR3 totals 11 residues. CDR3 amino acids: CAWSVREGQFF. The DNA of the CDR3 is TGTGCCTGGAGTGTGCGGGAGGGCCAGTTCTTC. Full variable domain (missing parts from reference TRBV30 and TRBJ2-1): SQTIHQWPATLVQPVGSPLSLECTVEGTSNPNLYWYRQAAGRGLQLLFYSVGIGQISSEVPQNLSASRPQDRQFILSSKKLLLSDSGFYLCAWSVREGQFFGPGTRLTVL.

V is TRBV6-5 and J is TRBJ1-1, with 11 positions matching TRBD1. The CDR3 runs 15 residues. Germline V gives CDR1 MNHEY, CDR2 SVGAGI. V was pared by 3 bases and J by 5 bases, with 5 bases of the junction left unmatched. The CDR3: CASSYSGQGGTEAFF. The CDR3 DNA sequence: TGTGCCAGCAGTTATTCGGGACAGGGGGGAACTGAAGCTTTCTTT.

This clonotype appeared many times. This sequence joins TRBV5-6 and TRBJ2-3; the D is unclear. The CDR3 runs to 14 residues. Trimming removed 2 bases from V and 5 bases from J, with 12 bases in between. Per the germline V gene, CDR1 is SGHDT and CDR2 is YYEEEE. CDR3 coding DNA: TGTGCCAGCAGCTTACCCCCGACGGAAGATACGCAGTATTTT. Translating gives CASSLPPTEDTQYF. Full variable domain (outside the CDR3, taken from reference TRBV5-6 and TRBJ2-3): DAGVTQSPTHLIKTRGQQVTLRCSPKSGHDTVSWYQQALGQGPQFIFQYYEEEERQRGNFPDRFSGHQFPNYSSELNVNALLLGDSALYLCASSLPPTEDTQYFGPGTRLTVL.

This clonotype was recorded at least ten times. The chain combines TRBV6-5 with TRBJ2-3; D is ambiguous. Germline CDR1 is MNHEY and CDR2 is SVGAGI. Trimming pared 2 bases from V and 0 bases from J, leaving 6 bases between. The CDR3 contains 14 residues. The CDR3 DNA follows: TGTGCCAGCAGTTACGGTGGCAGCACAGATACGCAGTATTTT. This gives the protein CASSYGGSTDTQYF.